This T cell receptor beta chain was observed in a study of cytotoxic CD8 clonotypes in ibrutinib-treated CLL. Study results and caveats: A difference in sampling times existed between sustained-remission and progressing patients. Having risen at ibrutinib response, clonality had fallen back toward baseline by progression.

This clone was seen more than once but under ten times. Its antigen is not identified. The CDR3 is 13 residues long. V was shortened by 5 bases and J by 1 base, with 8 bases between the two germline ends. CDR1 is SGHVS, CDR2 FQNEAQ, per germline. Sequenced by immunoSEQ multiplex PCR; TCRdb stores in-frame clones only, minus some. The sample has 40,000 to 60,000 clones; approximately 51% are singletons. The sample in question was PBMCs, obtained after 12 months of ibrutinib treatment. The clonotype was recovered from a human donor with chronic lymphocytic leukemia. J is TRBJ1-2 and V is TRBV7-8, with D hard to call. CDR3 in amino acids: CASSPPNNYGYTF. The CDR3 bases are TGTGCCAGCAGCCCCCCGAATAACTATGGCTACACCTTC.